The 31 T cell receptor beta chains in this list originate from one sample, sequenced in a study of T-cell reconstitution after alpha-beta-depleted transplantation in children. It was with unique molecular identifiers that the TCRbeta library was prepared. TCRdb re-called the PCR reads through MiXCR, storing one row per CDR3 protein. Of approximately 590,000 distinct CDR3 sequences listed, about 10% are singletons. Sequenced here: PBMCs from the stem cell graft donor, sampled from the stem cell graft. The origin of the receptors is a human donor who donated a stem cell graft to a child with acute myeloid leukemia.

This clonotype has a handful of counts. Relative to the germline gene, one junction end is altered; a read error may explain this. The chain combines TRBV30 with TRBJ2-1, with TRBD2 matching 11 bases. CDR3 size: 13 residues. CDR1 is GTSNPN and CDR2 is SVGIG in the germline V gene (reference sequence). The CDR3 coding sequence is TGTGCCTGGAGTTCCGTACTAGCGGGAGACCCGGGGTTC. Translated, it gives CAWSSVLAGDPGF. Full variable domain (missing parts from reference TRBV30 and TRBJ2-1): SQTIHQWPATLVQPVGSPLSLECTVEGTSNPNLYWYRQAAGRGLQLLFYSVGIGQISSEVPQNLSASRPQDRQFILSSKKLLLSDSGFYLCAWSSVLAGDPGFGPGTRLTVL.

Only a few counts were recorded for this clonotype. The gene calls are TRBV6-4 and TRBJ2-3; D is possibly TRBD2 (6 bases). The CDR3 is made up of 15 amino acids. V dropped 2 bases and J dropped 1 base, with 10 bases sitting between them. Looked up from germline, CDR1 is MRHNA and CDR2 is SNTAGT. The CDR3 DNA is TGTGCCAGCAGTGACGCGTCTAGCGGCACAGATACGCAGTATTTT. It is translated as CASSDASSGTDTQYF.

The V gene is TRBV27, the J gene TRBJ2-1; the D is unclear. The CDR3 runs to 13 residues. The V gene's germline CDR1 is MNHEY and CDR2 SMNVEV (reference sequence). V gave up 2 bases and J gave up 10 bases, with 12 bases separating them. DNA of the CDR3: TGTGCCAGCAGTTTAGGGGAACGAGTAGAGCAGTTCTTC. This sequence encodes CASSLGERVEQFF.

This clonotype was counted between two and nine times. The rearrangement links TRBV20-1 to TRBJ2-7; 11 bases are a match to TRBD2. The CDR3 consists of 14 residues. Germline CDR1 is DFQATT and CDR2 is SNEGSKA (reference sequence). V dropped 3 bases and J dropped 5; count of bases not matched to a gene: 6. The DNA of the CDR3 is TGCAGTGCTAGGACGCTAGCGGGAGGTCACGAGCAGTACTTC. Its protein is CSARTLAGGHEQYF.

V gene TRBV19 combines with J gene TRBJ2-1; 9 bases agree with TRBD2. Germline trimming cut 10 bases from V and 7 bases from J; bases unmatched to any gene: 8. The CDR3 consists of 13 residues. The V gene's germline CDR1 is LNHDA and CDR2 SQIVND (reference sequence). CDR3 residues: CATAGGPLNEQFF. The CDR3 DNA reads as TGTGCCACCGCGGGAGGGCCTTTGAATGAGCAGTTCTTC.

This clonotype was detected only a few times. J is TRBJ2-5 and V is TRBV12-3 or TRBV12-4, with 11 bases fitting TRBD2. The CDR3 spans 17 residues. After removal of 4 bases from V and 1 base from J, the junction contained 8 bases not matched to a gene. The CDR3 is CASSSAMTSGAQETQYF. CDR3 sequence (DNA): TGTGCCAGCAGTTCGGCGATGACTAGCGGGGCCCAAGAGACCCAGTACTTC.

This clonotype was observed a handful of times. In DNA, the CDR3 is TGTGCCAGCAGTATCCGAGGGACTAGCGGGAGGGACAATGAGCAGTTCTTC. As protein: CASSIRGTSGRDNEQFF. The chain uses TRBV27 and TRBJ2-1; 16 bases fit TRBD2. Losses at the gene ends were 5 bases for V and 5 bases for J; bases not matched to a gene: 6. The CDR3 has 17 residues. Germline CDR1 MNHEY, CDR2 SMNVEV (reference sequence).

The CDR3 sequence: CSARDRRGDATQYF. CDR3 nucleotide sequence: TGCAGTGCTAGAGATCGGCGGGGGGACGCGACCCAGTACTTC. The V and J genes are TRBV20-1 and TRBJ2-5; 8 bases align to TRBD2. The V and J ends lost 0 bases and 7 bases, in that order; junction bases with no gene match: 7. This CDR3 comprises 14 residues. Per germline, CDR1 DFQATT and CDR2 SNEGSKA (reference sequence).

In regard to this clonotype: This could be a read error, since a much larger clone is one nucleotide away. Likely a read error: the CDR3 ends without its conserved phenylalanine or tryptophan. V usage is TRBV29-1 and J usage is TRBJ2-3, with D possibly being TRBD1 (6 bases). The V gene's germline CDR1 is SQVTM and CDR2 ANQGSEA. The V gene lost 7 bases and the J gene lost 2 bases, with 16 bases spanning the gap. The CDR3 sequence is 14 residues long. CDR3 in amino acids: CSAPRTGITDTQYL. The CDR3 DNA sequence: TGCAGCGCCCCCCGCACAGGGATCACAGATACGCAGTATTTA.

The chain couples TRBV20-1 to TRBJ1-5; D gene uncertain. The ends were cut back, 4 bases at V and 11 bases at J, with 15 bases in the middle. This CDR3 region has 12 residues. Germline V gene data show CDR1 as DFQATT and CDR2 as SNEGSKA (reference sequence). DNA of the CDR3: TGCAGTGCTACCCTGACTGGACCGGCCCAGCATTTT. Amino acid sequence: CSATLTGPAQHF.

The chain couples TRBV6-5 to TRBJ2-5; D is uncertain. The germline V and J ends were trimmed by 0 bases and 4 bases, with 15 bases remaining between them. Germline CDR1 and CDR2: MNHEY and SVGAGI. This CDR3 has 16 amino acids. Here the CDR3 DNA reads TGTGCCAGCAGTTACTCGACCAGCTCCCCAGGAGAGACCCAGTACTTC. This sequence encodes CASSYSTSSPGETQYF.

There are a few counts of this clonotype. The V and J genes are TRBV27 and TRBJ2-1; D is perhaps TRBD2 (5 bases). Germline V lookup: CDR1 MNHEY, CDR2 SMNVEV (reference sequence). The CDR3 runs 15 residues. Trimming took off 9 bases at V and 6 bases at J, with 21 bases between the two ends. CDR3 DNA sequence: TGTGCCAGTAACAGCTTTGGAGGCCCACCCAATGAGCAGTTCTTC. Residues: CASNSFGGPPNEQFF.

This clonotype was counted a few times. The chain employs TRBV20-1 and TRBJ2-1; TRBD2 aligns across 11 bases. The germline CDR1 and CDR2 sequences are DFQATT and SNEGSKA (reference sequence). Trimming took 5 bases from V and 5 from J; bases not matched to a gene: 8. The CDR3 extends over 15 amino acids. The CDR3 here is CSASSLAGGDNEQFF. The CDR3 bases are TGCAGTGCTTCATCTCTAGCGGGAGGCGACAATGAGCAGTTCTTC.

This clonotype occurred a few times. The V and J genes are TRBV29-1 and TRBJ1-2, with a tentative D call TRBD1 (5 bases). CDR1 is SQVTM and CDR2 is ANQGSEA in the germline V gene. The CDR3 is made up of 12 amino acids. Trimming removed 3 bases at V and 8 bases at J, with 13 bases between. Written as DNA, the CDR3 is TGCAGCGTTGACAGGCAGGGTCACGGCTACACCTTC. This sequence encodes CSVDRQGHGYTF.

This CDR3 reads CASSLRGGPSYNEQFF. CDR3 sequence (DNA): TGTGCCAGCAGCTTACGCGGAGGGCCGTCCTACAATGAGCAGTTCTTC. The genes are TRBV7-9 and TRBJ2-1; D is perhaps TRBD2 (6 bases). The CDR3 has 16 residues. V shed 2 bases and J shed 1 base, with 12 bases lying between them. The germline CDR1 and CDR2 sequences are SEHNR and FQNEAQ (reference sequence).

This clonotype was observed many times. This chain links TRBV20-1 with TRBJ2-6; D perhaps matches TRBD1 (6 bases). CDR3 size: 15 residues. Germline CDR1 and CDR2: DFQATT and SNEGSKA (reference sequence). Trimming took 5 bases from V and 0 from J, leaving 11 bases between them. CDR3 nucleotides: TGCAGTGCTGATACAGGGTTCTCTGGGGCCAACGTCCTGACTTTC. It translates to CSADTGFSGANVLTF.

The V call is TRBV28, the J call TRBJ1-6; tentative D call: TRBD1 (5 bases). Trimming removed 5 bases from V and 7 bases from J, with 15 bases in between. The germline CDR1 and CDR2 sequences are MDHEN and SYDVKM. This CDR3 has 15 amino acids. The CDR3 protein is CASSPPGRLNSPLHF. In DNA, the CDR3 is TGTGCCAGCAGTCCTCCGGGACGGCTAAATTCACCCCTCCACTTT.

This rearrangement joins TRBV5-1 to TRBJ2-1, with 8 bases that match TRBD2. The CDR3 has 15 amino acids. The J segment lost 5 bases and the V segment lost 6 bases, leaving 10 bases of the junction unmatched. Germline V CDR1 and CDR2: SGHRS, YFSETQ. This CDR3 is CASTPGAGANNEQFF. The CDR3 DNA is TGCGCCAGCACCCCTGGAGCGGGAGCTAACAATGAGCAGTTCTTC.

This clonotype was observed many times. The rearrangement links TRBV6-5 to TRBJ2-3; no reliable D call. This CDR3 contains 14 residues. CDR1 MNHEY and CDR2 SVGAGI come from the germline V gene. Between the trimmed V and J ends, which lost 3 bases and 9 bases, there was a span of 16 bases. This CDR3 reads CASSYPGLLRTQYF. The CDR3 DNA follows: TGTGCCAGCAGTTATCCCGGGCTGTTGAGGACGCAGTATTTT.

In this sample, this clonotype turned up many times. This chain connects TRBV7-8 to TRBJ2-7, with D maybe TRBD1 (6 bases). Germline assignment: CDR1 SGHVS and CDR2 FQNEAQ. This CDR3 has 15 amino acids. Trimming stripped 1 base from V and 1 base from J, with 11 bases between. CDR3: CASSLEGTLSYEQYF. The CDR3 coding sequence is TGTGCCAGCAGCTTAGAAGGGACACTTTCCTACGAGCAGTACTTC.

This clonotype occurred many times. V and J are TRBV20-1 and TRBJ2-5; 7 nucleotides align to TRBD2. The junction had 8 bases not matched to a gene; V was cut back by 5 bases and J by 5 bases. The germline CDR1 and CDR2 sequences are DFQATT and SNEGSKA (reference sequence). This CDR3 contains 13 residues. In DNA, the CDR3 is TGCAGTGCTTGGGACGCCGGGAGGGAGACCCAGTACTTC. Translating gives CSAWDAGRETQYF.

DNA of the CDR3: TGTGCCACCAGTGACCCCTCATCGAACACCGGGGAGCTGTTTTTT. Protein: CATSDPSSNTGELFF. This chain uses TRBV24-1 with TRBJ2-2; D is uncertain. This CDR3 has 15 amino acids. Trimming shortened V by 4 bases and J by 0 bases, and 8 bases separated the two germline ends. From germline, CDR1 is KGHDR and CDR2 SFDVKD.

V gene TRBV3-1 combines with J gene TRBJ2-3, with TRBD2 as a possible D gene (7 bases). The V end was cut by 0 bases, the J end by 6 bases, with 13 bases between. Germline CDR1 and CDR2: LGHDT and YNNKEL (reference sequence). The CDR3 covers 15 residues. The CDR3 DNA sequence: TGTGCCAGCAGCCAAGATCCTAGGGGGGGGGATACGCAGTATTTT. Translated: CASSQDPRGGDTQYF.

CDR3 amino acids: CASRTGIYEQYF. The CDR3 DNA follows: TGTGCCAGCAGGACAGGGATATACGAGCAGTACTTC. The gene calls are TRBV28 and TRBJ2-7; 7 bases fit TRBD1. There are 12 residues in the CDR3. CDR1 is MDHEN, CDR2 SYDVKM, per germline. The J segment lost 4 bases and the V segment lost 6 bases, leaving 3 bases of the junction unmatched.

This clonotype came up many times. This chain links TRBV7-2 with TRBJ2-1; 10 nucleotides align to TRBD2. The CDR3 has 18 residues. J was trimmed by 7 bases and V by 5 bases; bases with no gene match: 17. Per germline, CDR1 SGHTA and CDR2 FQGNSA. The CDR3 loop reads CASSRPLSGLAGENEQFF. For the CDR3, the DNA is TGTGCCAGCAGCCGACCGCTAAGTGGGCTAGCGGGAGAGAATGAGCAGTTCTTC. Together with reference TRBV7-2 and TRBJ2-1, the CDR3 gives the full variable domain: GAGVSQSPSNKVTEKGKDVELRCDPISGHTALYWYRQSLGQGLEFLIYFQGNSAPDKSGLPSDRFSAERTGGSVSTLTIQRTQQEDSAVYLCASSRPLSGLAGENEQFFGPGTRLTVL.

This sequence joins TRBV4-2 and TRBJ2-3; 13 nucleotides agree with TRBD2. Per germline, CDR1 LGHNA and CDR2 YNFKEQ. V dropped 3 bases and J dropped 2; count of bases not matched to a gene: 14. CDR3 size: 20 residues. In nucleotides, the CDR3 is TGTGCCAGCAGCCATGCCGGGGGTATCGGGACTAGCGGGATCACAGATACGCAGTATTTT. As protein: CASSHAGGIGTSGITDTQYF.

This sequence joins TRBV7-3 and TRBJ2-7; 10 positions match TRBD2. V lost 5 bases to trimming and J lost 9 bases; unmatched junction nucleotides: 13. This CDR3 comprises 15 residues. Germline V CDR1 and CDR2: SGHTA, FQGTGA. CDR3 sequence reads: CASSQSSGSSPRQYF. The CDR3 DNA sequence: TGTGCCAGCAGCCAATCTAGCGGGAGCTCCCCTAGGCAGTACTTC.

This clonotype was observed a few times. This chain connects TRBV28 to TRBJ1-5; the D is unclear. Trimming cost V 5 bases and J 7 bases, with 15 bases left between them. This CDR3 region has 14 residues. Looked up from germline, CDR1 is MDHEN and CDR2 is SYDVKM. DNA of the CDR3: TGTGCCAGCAGTCTCGGTAGTCTGAGCCAGCCCCAGCATTTT. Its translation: CASSLGSLSQPQHF.

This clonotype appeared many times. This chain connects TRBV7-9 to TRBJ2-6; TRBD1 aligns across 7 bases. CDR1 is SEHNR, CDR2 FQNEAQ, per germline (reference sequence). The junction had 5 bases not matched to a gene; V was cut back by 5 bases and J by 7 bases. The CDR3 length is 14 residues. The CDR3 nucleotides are TGTGCCAGCAGCCCGACAGGGAGAGCCAACGTCCTGACTTTC. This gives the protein CASSPTGRANVLTF. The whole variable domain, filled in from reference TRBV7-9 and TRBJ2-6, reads DTGVSQNPRHKITKRGQNVTFRCDPISEHNRLYWYRQTLGQGPEFLTYFQNEAQLEKSRLLSDRFSAERPKGSFSTLEIQRTEQGDSAMYLCASSPTGRANVLTFGAGSRLTVL.

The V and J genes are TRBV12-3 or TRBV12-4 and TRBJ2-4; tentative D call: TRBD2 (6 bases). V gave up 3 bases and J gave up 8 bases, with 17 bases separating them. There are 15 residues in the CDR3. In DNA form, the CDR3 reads TGTGCCAGCAGTTTTGGGGACTTAGCGGCGGACATTCAGTACTTC. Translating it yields CASSFGDLAADIQYF.

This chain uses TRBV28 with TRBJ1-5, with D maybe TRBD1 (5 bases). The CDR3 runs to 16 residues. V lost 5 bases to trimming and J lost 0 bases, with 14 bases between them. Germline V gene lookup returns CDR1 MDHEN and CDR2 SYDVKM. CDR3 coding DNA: TGTGCCAGCAGTCGTCTCAGGGTGACTAGCAATCAGCCCCAGCATTTT. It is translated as CASSRLRVTSNQPQHF.